The present T cell receptor (beta chain) was sequenced within a study of cytomegalovirus exposure and HLA in healthy donors. PCR used 60 Vbeta primers and 13 Jbeta primers. Sequencing was performed with immunoSEQ multiplex PCR; in TCRdb, only in-frame clones are kept and a portion is missing. The repertoire holds over 150,000 clones, with more than 60% as singletons. V lost 5 bases, J lost 8 bases, and 9 bases stayed unmatched. From germline, CDR1 is MNHNS and CDR2 SASEGT. The CDR3 length is 14 residues. In its sample, this clone was seen a few times. The sequenced material came from PBMCs. The clonotype was recovered from a woman between 40 and 55 years old in good health and CMV-seronegative. J is TRBJ1-3 and V is TRBV6-1, with TRBD1 matching 7 bases. The CDR3 loop reads CASSPLTGAHTIYF. The CDR3 DNA is TGTGCCAGCAGTCCCCTTACAGGGGCCCACACCATATATTTT.